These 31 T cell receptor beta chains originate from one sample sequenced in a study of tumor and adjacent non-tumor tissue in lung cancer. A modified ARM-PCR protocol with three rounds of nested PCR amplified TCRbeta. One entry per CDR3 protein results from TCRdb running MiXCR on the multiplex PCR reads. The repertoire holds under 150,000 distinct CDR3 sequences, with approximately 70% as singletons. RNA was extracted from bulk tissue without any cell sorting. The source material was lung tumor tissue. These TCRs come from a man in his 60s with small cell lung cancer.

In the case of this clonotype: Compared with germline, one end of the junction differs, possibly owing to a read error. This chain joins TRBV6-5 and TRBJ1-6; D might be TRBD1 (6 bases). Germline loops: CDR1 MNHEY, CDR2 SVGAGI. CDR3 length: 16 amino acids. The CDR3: CASSYGVEGHNSPLHF. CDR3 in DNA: TGTGCCAGCAGTTACGGTGTTGAGGGACATAATTCGCCCCTCCACTTT.

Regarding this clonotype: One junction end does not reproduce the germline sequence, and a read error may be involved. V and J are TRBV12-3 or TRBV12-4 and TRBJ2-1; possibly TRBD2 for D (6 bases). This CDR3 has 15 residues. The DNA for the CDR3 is TGTGCCAGCAGTTTATCAGGCGGGGTCTACAATGAGCAGTTATTC. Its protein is CASSLSGGVYNEQLF.

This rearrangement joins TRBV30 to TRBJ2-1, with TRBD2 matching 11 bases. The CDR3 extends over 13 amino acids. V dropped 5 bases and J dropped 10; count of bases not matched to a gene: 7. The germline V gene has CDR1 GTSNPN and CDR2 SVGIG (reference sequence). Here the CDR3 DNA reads TGTGCCTGGGTCCTAGCGGGAGGCCCAGAGCAGTTCTTC. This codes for CAWVLAGGPEQFF. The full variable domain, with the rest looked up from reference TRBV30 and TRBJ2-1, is SQTIHQWPATLVQPVGSPLSLECTVEGTSNPNLYWYRQAAGRGLQLLFYSVGIGQISSEVPQNLSASRPQDRQFILSSKKLLLSDSGFYLCAWVLAGGPEQFFGPGTRLTVL.

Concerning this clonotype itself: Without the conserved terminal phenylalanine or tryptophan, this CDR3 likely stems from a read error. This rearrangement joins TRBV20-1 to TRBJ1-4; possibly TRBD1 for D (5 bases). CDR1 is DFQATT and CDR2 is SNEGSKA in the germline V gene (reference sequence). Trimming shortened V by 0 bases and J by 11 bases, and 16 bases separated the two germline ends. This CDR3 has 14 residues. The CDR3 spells CSARDQAGKGKLFI. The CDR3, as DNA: TGCAGTGCTAGAGATCAAGCAGGGAAGGGGAAACTGTTTATT.

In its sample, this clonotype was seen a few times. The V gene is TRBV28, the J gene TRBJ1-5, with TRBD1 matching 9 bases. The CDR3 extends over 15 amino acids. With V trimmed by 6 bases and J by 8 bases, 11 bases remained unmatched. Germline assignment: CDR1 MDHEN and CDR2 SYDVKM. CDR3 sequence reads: CASRTWDREKEPQHF. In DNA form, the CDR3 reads TGTGCCAGCAGGACATGGGACAGGGAAAAAGAGCCCCAGCATTTT.

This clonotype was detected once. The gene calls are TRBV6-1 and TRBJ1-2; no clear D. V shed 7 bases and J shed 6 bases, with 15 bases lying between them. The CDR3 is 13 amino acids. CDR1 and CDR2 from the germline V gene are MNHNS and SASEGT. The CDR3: CASIRSGVHGYTF. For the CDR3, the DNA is TGTGCCAGCATTAGATCCGGCGTCCATGGCTACACCTTC.

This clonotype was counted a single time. CDR3: CASSQIRSYEHYV. The DNA for the CDR3 is TGTGCCAGCAGTCAAATTAGAAGCTACGAGCACTATGTC. The chain recombines TRBV6-1 with TRBJ2-7; D remains unclear. Looked up from germline, CDR1 is MNHNS and CDR2 is SASEGT. The CDR3 spans 13 residues.

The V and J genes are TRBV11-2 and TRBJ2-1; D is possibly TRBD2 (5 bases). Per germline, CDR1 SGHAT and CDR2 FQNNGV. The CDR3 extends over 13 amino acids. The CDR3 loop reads CVTSLGLGVEQFF. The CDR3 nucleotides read TGTGTCACCAGCTTAGGCCTGGGAGTCGAGCAGTTCTTC.

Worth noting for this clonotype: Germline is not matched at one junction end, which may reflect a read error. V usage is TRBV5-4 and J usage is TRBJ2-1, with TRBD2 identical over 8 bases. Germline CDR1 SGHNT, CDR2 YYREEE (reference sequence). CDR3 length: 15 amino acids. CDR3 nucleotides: TGTACCAGCAGCACTTCAGCGGGAGTTCACAATGAGCAGTTCTTC. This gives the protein CTSSTSAGVHNEQFF.

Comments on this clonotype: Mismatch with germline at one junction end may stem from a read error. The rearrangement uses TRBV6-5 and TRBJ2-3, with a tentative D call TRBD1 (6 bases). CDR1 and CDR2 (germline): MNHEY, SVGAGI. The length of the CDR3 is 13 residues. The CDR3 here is CASGYRVGDTRYF. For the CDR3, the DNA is TGTGCCAGCGGTTACAGGGTTGGAGATACGCGGTATTTT.

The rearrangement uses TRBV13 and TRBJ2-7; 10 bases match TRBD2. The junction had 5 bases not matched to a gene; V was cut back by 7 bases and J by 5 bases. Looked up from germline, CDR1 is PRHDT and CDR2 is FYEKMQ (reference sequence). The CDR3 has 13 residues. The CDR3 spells CASTSGRVHEQYF. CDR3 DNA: TGTGCCAGCACAAGCGGGAGGGTCCACGAGCAGTACTTC.

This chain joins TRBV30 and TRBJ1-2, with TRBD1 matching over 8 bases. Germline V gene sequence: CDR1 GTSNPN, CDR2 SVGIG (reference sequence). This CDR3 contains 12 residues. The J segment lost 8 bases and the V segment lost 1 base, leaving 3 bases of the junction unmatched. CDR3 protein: CAWSGDRSGYTF. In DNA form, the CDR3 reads TGTGCCTGGAGTGGGGACAGGAGCGGCTACACCTTC.

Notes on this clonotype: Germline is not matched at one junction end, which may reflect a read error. The CDR3 here is CPISESGNGGRRKLFF. DNA of the CDR3: TGTCCCATCAGTGAGTCGGGGAACGGGGGAAGGCGAAAACTGTTTTTT. The chain is built from TRBV10-3 and TRBJ1-4, with D possibly being TRBD1 (5 bases). Per germline, CDR1 ENHRY and CDR2 SYGVKD. This CDR3 is 16 amino acids long.

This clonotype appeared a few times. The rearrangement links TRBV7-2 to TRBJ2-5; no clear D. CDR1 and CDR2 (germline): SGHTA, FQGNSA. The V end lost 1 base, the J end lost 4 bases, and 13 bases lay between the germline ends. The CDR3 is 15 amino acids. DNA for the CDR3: TGTGCCAGCAGCTTAGTACGTACGTTGGGAGAGACCCAGTACTTC. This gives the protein CASSLVRTLGETQYF.

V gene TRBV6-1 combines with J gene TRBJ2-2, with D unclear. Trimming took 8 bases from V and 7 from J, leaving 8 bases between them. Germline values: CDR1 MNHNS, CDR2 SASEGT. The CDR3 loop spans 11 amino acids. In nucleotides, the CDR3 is TGTGCCAGCTACAGCATCGGGGAGCTGTTTTTT. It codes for CASYSIGELFF.

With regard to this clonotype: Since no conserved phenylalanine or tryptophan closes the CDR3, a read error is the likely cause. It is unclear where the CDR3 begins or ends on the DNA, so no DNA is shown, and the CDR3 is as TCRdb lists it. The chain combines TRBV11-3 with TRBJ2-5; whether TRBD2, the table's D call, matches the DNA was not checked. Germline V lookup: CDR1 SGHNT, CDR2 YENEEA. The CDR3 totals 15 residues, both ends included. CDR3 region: CASSLSGTSKETHYL.

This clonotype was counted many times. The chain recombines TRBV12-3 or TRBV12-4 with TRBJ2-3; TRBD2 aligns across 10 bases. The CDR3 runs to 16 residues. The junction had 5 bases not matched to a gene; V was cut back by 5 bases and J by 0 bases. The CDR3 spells CASSQLTSGSTDTQYF. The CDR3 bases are TGTGCCAGCAGTCAACTGACTAGCGGGAGCACAGATACGCAGTATTTT.

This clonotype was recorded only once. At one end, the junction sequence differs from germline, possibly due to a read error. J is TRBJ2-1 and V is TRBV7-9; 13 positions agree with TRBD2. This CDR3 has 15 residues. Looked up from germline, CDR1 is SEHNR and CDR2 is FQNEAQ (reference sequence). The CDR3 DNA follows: TGTGTCAGCAGCCTGGGACTAGCGGGATACAATGAGCAGTTCTTC. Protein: CVSSLGLAGYNEQFF.

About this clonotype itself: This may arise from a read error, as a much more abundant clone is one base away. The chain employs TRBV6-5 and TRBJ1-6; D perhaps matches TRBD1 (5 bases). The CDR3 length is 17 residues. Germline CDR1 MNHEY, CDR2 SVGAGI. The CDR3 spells CASSYPPQGSTRSLLHF. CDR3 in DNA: TGTGCCAGCAGCTACCCTCCCCAGGGCTCGACAAGGTCACTCCTCCACTTT.

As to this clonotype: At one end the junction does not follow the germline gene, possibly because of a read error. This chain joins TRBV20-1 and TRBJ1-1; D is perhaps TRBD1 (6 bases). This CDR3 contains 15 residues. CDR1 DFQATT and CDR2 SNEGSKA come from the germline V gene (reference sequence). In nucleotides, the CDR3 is TGTAGTGCTAGAGCGGGGGGCACGAAGGACGCTGAAGCTTTCTTT. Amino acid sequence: CSARAGGTKDAEAFF.

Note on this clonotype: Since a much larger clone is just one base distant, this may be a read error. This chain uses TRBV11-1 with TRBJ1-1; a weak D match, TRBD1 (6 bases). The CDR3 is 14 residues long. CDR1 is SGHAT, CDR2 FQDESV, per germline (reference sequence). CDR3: CTSSWTAVNTEAFF. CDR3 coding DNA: TGTACCAGCAGCTGGACAGCTGTGAACACTGAAGCTTTCTTT.

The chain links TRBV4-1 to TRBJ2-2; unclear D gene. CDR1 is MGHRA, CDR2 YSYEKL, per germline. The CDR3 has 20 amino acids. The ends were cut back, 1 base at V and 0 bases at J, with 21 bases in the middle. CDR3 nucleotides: TGCGCCAGCAGCCAAGTTTCCCTCCCACAGTCCCACTCGAACACCGGGGAGCTGTTTTTT. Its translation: CASSQVSLPQSHSNTGELFF.

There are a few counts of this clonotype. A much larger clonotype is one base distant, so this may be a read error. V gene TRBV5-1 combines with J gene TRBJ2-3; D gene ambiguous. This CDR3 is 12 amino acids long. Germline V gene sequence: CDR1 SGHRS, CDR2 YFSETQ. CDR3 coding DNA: TGCACCAGCAGCTTGACCGGAGATACGCAGTATTTT. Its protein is CTSSLTGDTQYF.

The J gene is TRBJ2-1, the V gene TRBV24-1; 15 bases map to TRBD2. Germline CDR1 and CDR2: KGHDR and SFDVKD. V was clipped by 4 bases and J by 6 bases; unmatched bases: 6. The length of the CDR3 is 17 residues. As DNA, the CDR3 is TGTGCCACCAGTGAGCCGGGACTAGCGGGAGGTTCCAATGAGCAGTTCTTC. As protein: CATSEPGLAGGSNEQFF.

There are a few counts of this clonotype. This CDR3 is CASSYHIGLAGTETQYF. CDR3 coding DNA: TGTGCCAGTAGTTATCATATTGGACTAGCGGGTACAGAGACCCAGTACTTC. The chain combines TRBV19 with TRBJ2-5, with 11 bases that match TRBD2. Looked up from germline, CDR1 is LNHDA and CDR2 is SQIVND (reference sequence). J gave up 4 bases and V 5 bases, and 12 bases lay outside the gene matches. This CDR3 has 17 amino acids.

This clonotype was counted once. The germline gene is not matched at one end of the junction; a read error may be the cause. CDR3 nucleotides: TGTGCCAGCAACCAAGATGATTGGGGGACAAGGGGCCGTCAAGAGACCCAGTACTTC. It encodes CASNQDDWGTRGRQETQYF. The chain links TRBV4-2 to TRBJ2-5; D perhaps matches TRBD1 (6 bases). Germline-derived CDR1 and CDR2 are LGHNA and YNFKEQ. This CDR3 contains 19 residues.

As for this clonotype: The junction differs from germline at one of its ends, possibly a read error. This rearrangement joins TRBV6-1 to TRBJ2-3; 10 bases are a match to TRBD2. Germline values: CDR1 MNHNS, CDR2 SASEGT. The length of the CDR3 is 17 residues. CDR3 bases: TGTGCCAGCAGTGATAGCCTAGCGGGAGTGGGCACAGATATGCAGTATTTT. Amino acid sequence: CASSDSLAGVGTDMQYF.

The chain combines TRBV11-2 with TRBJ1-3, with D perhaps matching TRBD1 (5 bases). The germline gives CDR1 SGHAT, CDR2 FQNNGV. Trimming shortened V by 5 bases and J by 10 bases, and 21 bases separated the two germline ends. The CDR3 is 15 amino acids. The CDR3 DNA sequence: TGTGCCAGCAGCCCCAGGGCCCAGCCGGAAAAAACCATATATTTT. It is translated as CASSPRAQPEKTIYF.

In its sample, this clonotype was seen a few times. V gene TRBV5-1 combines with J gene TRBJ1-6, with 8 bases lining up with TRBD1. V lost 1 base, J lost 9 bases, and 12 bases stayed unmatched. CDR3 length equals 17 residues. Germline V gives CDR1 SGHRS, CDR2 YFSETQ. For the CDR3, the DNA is TGCGCCAGCAGCTTGCAACTTCAGGGGGCCTATGGTTCACCCCTCCACTTT. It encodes CASSLQLQGAYGSPLHF.

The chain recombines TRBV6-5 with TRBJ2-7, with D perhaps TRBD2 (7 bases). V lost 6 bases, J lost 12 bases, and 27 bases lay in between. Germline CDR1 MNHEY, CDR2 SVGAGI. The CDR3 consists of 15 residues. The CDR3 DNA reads TGTGCCAGCAGGGGGGGGCTAGCTCCTGGCTACGAACGGTACGTC. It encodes CASRGGLAPGYERYV.

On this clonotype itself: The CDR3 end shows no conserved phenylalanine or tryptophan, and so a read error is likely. The CDR3: CACRLVGTSYEQYA. In nucleotides, the CDR3 is TGTGCCTGCAGGCTAGTGGGAACATCCTACGAGCAGTACGCC. The chain carries TRBV6-6 and TRBJ2-7; D not certain. The CDR3 has 14 residues. CDR1 and CDR2 from the germline V gene are MNHNY and SVGAGI (reference sequence).